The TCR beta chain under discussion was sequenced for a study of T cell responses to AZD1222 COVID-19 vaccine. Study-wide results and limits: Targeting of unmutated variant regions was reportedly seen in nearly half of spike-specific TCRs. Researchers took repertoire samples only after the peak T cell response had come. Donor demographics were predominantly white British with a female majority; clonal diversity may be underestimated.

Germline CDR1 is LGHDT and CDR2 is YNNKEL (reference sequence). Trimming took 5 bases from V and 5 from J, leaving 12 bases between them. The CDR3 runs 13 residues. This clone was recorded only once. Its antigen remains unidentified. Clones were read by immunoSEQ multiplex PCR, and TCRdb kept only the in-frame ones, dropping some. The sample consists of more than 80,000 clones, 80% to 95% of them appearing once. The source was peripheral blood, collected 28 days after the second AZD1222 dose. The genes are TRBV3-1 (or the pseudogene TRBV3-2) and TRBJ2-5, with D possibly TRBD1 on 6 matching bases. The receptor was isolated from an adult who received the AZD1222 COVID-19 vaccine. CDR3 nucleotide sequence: TGTGCCAGCAGCTACAGGGAGTCGGAGACCCAGTACTTC. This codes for CASSYRESETQYF.